This T cell receptor beta chain was sequenced during a study of Ad26.COV2.S vaccination and SARS-CoV-2 variants. Study summary: The vaccine Ad26.COV2.S was put into the muscle once, or twice with 56 days between. Broader study findings: Analytic work on TCR breadth and depth might have understated the full extent of total T cell responses. Spike-specific TCR breadth ran higher among vaccine recipients than placebo recipients.

As regards this clone: Its antigen is unknown.

Germline values: CDR1 SGHTA, CDR2 FQGTGA. This CDR3 comprises 15 residues. The V and J ends lost 6 bases and 6 bases, in that order; junction bases with no gene match: 7. TCRdb keeps only in-frame clones here, not all; method: immunoSEQ multiplex PCR. The profile shows around 450,000 clones, about 93% of them singletons. Sample treatment: 15 to 20 received Ad26.COV2.S at low or high dose, single or two shots; about 5 received placebo; per-sample allocation not given. It was on day 63 after the first vaccine or placebo injection that samples were taken. The vaccine delivered Wuhan-strain SARS-CoV-2 spike through an Ad26 vector.

This clonotype originated in a person between 18 and 65 years old who received the Ad26.COV2.S COVID-19 vaccine or a placebo. V usage is TRBV7-3 and J usage is TRBJ2-2; the match to TRBD1 covers 10 bases. The source material was peripheral blood, sampled in a trial of Ad26.COV2.S vaccine versus placebo. The CDR3 region is CASRMTGGTSGELFF. In DNA form, the CDR3 reads TGTGCCAGCAGGATGACAGGGGGCACGTCCGGGGAGCTGTTTTTT.